These T cell receptor beta chains were read from a single sample in a study of blood T cell repertoires in COVID-19. Data came from immunoSEQ multiplex PCR; TCRdb stores just in-frame clones and leaves some out. The sample lists a few hundred thousand clones, roughly 90% occurring once. Source material: peripheral blood. The origin of the receptors is a middle-aged man with COVID-19, enrolled during active disease. CDR3s include the opening cysteine and the closing phenylalanine or tryptophan. A D gene is named only where the DNA matches it firmly. Some rows have no size entry. The others give once, few or many, or a class for an expanded clone.

V gene	D gene	clone size	J gene	CDR3 DNA	CDR3 protein
TRBV29-1	NA	NA	TRBJ1-2	TGCAGCGTTGAATATGGTACAGGGCAAGGTTCGACGAGAGGCTACACCTTC	CSVEYGTGQGSTRGYTF
TRBV19	NA	NA	TRBJ1-5	TGTGCCAGTAGGGGGGGGCAGGGCCAACATCAGCCCCAGCATTTT	CASRGGQGQHQPQHF
TRBV9	TRBD1	NA	TRBJ2-2	TGTGCCAGCAGCTCTAGACAGGGCACGAACACCGGGGAGCTGTTTTTT	CASSSRQGTNTGELFF
TRBV9	NA	NA	TRBJ1-5	TGTGCCAGCAGCACAGGGCCAGCCAGCAATCAGCCCCAGCATTTT	CASSTGPASNQPQHF
TRBV30	NA	NA	TRBJ1-6	TGTGCCTGGAGTGTACACGTCCAGAATTCACCCCTCCACTTT	CAWSVHVQNSPLHF
TRBV3-1/TRBV3-2	TRBD2	NA	TRBJ2-3	TGTGCCAGCAGTCAACGACTAGCGGGAGGGCCAGATACGCAGTATTTT	CASSQRLAGGPDTQYF
TRBV24-1	TRBD2	NA	TRBJ2-3	TGTGCCACCAGTGGTGCCGGGCGGGGGGGCACAGATACGCAGTATTTT	CATSGAGRGGTDTQYF
TRBV2	TRBD2	NA	TRBJ2-3	TGTGCCAGCAGTGAAAGGACTAGCGGGATAGATACGCAGTATTTT	CASSERTSGIDTQYF
TRBV5-1	TRBD1	NA	TRBJ2-1	TGCGCCAGCAGCTGGGGACAGGGGCGGTCCAATGAGCAGTTCTTC	CASSWGQGRSNEQFF
TRBV6-2/TRBV6-3	TRBD1	NA	TRBJ2-3	TGTGCCAGCAGTTACCCCGGGACAGGGGACGCCACAGATACGCAGTATTTT	CASSYPGTGDATDTQYF
TRBV7-2	NA	NA	TRBJ2-3	TGTGCCAGCAGCCCCGCCGACTGGGTCACAGATACGCAGTATTTT	CASSPADWVTDTQYF
TRBV18	NA	NA	TRBJ2-7	TGTGCCAGCTCCACCAGTGAGTACAGTTCCTACGAGCAGTACTTC	CASSTSEYSSYEQYF
TRBV24-1	TRBD1	many	TRBJ2-5	TGTGCCACCAGTGTTGGCAGGGGGCTATTAGAGACCCAGTACTTC	CATSVGRGLLETQYF
TRBV28	TRBD1	NA	TRBJ1-5	TGTGCCAGCAGATACAGGGGTTTCGGACAGCCCCAGCATTTT	CASRYRGFGQPQHF
TRBV18	TRBD1	once	TRBJ2-4	TGTGCCAGCTCACCACGGACAGGGGGGGCCAAAAACATTCAGTACTTC	CASSPRTGGAKNIQYF
TRBV5-4	NA	NA	TRBJ2-7	TGTGCCAGCAGCGGGGGGACCTCCTACGAGCAGTACTTC	CASSGGTSYEQYF
TRBV3-1/TRBV3-2	TRBD2	NA	TRBJ2-7	TGTGCCAGCAGTCGACGCGGGAGCTCCTACGAGCAGTACTTC	CASSRRGSSYEQYF
TRBV29-1	NA	NA	TRBJ1-1	TGCAGCGTTTTTGGATCTAGGACTGAAGCTTTCTTT	CSVFGSRTEAFF
TRBV30	NA	NA	TRBJ2-5	TGTGCCTGGAGCGTACCCACCGGGACAATGGGAACCCAGTACTTC	CAWSVPTGTMGTQYF
TRBV2	NA	NA	TRBJ2-7	TGTGCCAGCAGTGATCCCCTAGCTTACGAGCAGTACTTC	CASSDPLAYEQYF
TRBV5-1	NA	NA	TRBJ1-4	TGCGCCAGCAGCTTGGACGGTAATGAAAAACTGTTTTTT	CASSLDGNEKLFF
TRBV2	TRBD1	NA	TRBJ2-1	TGTGCCAGCAGACCCCCCGGACAGGTTATAGATGAGCAGTTCTTC	CASRPPGQVIDEQFF
TRBV6-2/TRBV6-3	NA	NA	TRBJ2-1	TGTGCCAGCAGTGACTCTCAGGGGATGGACAATGAGCAGTTCTTC	CASSDSQGMDNEQFF
TRBV7-8	NA	NA	TRBJ1-2	TGTGCCAGCAGCCCTAGCGCGGAGGACGGCTACACCTTC	CASSPSAEDGYTF
TRBV30	NA	NA	TRBJ2-7	TGTGCCTGGAGTGTCCTCCGCTACGAGCAGTACTTC	CAWSVLRYEQYF
TRBV11-2	TRBD2	NA	TRBJ2-1	TGTGCCAGCAGCTTCCCTAGCGGGGGGGCCCGCTCCTACAATGAGCAGTTCTTC	CASSFPSGGARSYNEQFF
TRBV9	TRBD1	once	TRBJ1-6	TGTGCCAGCAGTCATACCGGGACAGTGGGGATGCCCCTCCACTTT	CASSHTGTVGMPLHF
TRBV5-1	NA	NA	TRBJ2-7	TGCGCCAGCAGCTTGGGTCTCCGCGTAGTATACGAGCAGTACTTC	CASSLGLRVVYEQYF
TRBV7-6	NA	NA	TRBJ1-4	TGTGCCAGCAGCTTCAGCGCGGGGTTCACTAATGAAAAACTGTTTTTT	CASSFSAGFTNEKLFF
TRBV6-2/TRBV6-3	NA	NA	TRBJ2-1	TGTGCCAGCAGTTATTCTAGGCGAAGCTCCTACAATGAGCAGTTCTTC	CASSYSRRSSYNEQFF
TRBV11-2	NA	NA	TRBJ1-1	TGTGCCAGCAGCTTAGTTAGTCAGAACACTGAAGCTTTCTTT	CASSLVSQNTEAFF
TRBV19	NA	NA	TRBJ1-2	TGTGCCAGTAGTATCGAGCGTGGCTATGGCTACACCTTC	CASSIERGYGYTF
TRBV28	NA	NA	TRBJ1-1	TGTGCCAGCACCAATCGGAGAAACACTGAAGCTTTCTTT	CASTNRRNTEAFF
TRBV6-4	TRBD1	NA	TRBJ2-2	TGTGCCAGCAGGGGACAGGGAACCGGGGAGCTGTTTTTT	CASRGQGTGELFF
TRBV27	TRBD2	NA	TRBJ2-3	TGTGCCAGCAGTCACCTAGCGGGGGGCACAGATACGCAGTATTTT	CASSHLAGGTDTQYF
TRBV6-4	NA	NA	TRBJ2-2	TGTGCCAGCAGTCAGGAGGGCGGGGAGCTGTTTTTT	CASSQEGGELFF
TRBV15	NA	NA	TRBJ1-6	TGTGCCACCAGCAGAGCCCCGGAGGGGAATTCACCCCTCCACTTT	CATSRAPEGNSPLHF
TRBV9	NA	NA	TRBJ1-1	TGTGCCAGCAGCGCGGGGGGGACTGAAGCTTTCTTT	CASSAGGTEAFF